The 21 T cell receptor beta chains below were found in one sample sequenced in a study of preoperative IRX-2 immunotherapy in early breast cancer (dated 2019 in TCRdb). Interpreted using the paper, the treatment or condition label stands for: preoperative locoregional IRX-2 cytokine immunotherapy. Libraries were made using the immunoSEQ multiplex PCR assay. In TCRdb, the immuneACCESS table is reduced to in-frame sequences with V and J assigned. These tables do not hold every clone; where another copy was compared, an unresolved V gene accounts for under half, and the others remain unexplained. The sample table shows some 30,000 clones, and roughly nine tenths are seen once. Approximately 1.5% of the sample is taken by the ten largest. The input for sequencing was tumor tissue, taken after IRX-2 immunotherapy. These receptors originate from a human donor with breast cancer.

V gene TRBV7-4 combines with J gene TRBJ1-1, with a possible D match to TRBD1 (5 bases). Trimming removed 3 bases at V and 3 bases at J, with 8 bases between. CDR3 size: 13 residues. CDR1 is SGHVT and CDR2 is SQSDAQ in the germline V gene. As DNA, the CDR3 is TGTGCCAGCAGCTTTCAGGGTGACACTGAAGCTTTCTTT. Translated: CASSFQGDTEAFF.

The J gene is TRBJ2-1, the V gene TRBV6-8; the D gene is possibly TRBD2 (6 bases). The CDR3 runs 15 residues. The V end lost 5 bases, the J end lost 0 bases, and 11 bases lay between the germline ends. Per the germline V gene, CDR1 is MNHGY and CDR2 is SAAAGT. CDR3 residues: CASSALASSYNEQFF. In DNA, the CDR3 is TGTGCCAGCAGTGCACTAGCTAGCTCCTACAATGAGCAGTTCTTC.

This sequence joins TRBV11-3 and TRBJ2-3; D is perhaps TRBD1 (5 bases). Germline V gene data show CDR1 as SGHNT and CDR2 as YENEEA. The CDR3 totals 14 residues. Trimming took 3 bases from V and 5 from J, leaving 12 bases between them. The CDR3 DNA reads TGTGCCAGCAGCTTGGGGCCTGATGTAGATACGCAGTATTTT. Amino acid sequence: CASSLGPDVDTQYF.

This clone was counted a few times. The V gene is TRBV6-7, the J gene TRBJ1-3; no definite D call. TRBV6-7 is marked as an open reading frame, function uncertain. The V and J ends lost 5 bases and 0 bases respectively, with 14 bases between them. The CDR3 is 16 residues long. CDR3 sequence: CASSERQPVSGNTIYF. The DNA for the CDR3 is TGTGCCAGCAGTGAAAGGCAGCCCGTCTCTGGAAACACCATATATTTT.

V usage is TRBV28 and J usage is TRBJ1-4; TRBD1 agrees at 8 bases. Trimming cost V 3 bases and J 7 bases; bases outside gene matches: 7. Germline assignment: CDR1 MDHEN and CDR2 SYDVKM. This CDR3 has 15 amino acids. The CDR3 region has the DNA TGTGCCAGCAGTTTCCCCACGACAGGGGTTGAAAAACTGTTTTTT. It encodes CASSFPTTGVEKLFF.

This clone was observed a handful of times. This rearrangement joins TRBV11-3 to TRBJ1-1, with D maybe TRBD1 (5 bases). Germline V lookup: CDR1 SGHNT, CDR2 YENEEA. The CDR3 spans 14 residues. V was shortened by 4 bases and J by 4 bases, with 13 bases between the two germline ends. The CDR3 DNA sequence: TGTGCCAGCAGCTACGGGACCCCAAGCACTGAAGCTTTCTTT. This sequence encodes CASSYGTPSTEAFF.

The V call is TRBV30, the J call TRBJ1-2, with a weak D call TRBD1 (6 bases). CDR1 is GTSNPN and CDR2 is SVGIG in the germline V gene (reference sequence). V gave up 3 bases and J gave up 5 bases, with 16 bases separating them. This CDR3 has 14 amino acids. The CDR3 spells CAWSLGGRTYGYTF. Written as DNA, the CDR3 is TGTGCCTGGAGCTTAGGGGGACGGACGTATGGCTACACCTTC.

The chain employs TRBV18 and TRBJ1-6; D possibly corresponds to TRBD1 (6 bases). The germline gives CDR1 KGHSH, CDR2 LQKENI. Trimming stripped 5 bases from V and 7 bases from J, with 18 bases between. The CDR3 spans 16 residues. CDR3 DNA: TGTGCCAGCTCAGCATGGACAGTGACGCAGAATTCACCCCTCCACTTT. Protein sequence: CASSAWTVTQNSPLHF.

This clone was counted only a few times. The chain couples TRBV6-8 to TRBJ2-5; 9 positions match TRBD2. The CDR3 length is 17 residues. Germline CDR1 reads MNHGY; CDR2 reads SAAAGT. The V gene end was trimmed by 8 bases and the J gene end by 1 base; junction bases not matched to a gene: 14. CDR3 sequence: CASQPHPGLALQETQYF. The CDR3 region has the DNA TGTGCCAGCCAACCCCATCCGGGACTAGCTCTCCAAGAGACCCAGTACTTC.

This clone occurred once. CDR3 in amino acids: CASSENRDSSWWGELFF. As DNA, the CDR3 is TGTGCCAGCAGTGAAAACCGGGACAGTAGTTGGTGGGGGGAGCTGTTTTTT. The chain employs TRBV28 and TRBJ2-2, with 7 positions matching TRBD1. Germline V gene sequence: CDR1 MDHEN, CDR2 SYDVKM. Germline trimming cut 5 bases from V and 8 bases from J; bases unmatched to any gene: 17. This CDR3 has 17 residues. The whole variable domain, filled in from reference TRBV28 and TRBJ2-2, reads DVKVTQSSRYLVKRTGEKVFLECVQDMDHENMFWYRQDPGLGLRLIYFSYDVKMKEKGDIPEGYSVSREKKERFSLILESASTNQTSMYLCASSENRDSSWWGELFFGEGSRLTVL.

CDR3 loop: CASSLGLAGHNEQFF. DNA for the CDR3: TGTGCCAGCAGCTTGGGGCTAGCGGGACACAATGAGCAGTTCTTC. The J gene is TRBJ2-1, the V gene TRBV7-1; TRBD2 agrees at 9 bases. TRBV7-1 carries the ORF label, with uncertain function. This CDR3 is built from 15 residues. Trimming took 4 bases from V and 5 from J; bases not matched to a gene: 6.

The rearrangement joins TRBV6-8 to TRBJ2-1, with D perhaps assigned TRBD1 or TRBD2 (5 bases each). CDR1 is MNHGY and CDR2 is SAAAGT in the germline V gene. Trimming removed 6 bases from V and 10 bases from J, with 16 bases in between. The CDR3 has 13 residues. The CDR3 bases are TGTGCCAGCAGGACCGCAGGCGAGGGGGAGCAGTTCTTC. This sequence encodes CASRTAGEGEQFF.

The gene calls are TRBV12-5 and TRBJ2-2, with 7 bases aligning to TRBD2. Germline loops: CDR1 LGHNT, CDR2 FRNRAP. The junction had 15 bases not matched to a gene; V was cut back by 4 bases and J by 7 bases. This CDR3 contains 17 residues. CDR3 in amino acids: CASGSPEGRGRHGELFF. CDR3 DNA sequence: TGTGCTAGTGGTTCCCCCGAAGGCCGCGGGAGACACGGGGAGCTGTTTTTT.

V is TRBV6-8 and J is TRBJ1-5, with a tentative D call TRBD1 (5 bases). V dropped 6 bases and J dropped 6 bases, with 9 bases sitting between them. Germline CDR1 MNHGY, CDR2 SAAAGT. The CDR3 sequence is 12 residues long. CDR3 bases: TGTGCCAGCAGAACGGGGGTTCAGCCCCAGCATTTT. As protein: CASRTGVQPQHF.

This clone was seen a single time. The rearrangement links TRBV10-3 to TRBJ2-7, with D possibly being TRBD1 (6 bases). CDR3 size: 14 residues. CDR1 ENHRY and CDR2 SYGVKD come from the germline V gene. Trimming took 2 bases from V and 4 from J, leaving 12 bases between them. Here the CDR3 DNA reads TGTGCCATCAGTGAGGGACAGATTTTTTACGAGCAGTACTTC. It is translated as CAISEGQIFYEQYF.

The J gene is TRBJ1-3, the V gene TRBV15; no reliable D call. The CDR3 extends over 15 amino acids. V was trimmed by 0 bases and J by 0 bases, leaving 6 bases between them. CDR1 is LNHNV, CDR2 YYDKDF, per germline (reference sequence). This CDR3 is CATSRDMSSGNTIYF. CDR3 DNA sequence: TGTGCCACCAGCAGAGATATGAGCTCTGGAAACACCATATATTTT. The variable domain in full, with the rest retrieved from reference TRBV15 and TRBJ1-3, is DAMVIQNPRYQVTQFGKPVTLSCSQTLNHNVMYWYQQKSSQAPKLLFHYYDKDFNNEADTPDNFQSRRPNTSFCFLDIRSPGLGDTAMYLCATSRDMSSGNTIYFGEGSWLTVV.

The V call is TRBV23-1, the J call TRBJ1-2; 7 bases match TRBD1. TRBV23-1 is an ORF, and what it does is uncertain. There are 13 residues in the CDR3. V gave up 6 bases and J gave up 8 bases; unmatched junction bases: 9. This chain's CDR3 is CASSSTGEEGYTF. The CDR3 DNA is TGCGCCAGCAGCTCCACAGGGGAAGAGGGCTACACCTTC.

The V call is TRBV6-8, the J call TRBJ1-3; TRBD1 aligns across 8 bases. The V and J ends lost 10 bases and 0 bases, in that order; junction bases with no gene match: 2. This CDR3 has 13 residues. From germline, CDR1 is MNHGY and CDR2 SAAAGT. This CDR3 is CAIRGPSGNTIYF. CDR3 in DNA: TGTGCCATCAGGGGGCCCTCTGGAAACACCATATATTTT.

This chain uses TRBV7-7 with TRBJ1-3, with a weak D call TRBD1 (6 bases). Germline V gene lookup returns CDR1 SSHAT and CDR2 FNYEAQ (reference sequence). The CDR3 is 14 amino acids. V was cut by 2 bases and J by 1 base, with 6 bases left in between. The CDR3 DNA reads TGTGCCAGCAGCTTAACAGGGTCTGGAAACACCATATATTTT. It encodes CASSLTGSGNTIYF.

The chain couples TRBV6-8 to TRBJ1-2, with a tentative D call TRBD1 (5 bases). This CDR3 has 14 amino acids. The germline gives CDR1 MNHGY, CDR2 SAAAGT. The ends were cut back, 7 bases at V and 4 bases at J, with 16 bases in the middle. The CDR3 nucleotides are TGTGCCAGCAAGGGAAGGGGTAGGGGCTATGGCTACACCTTC. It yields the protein CASKGRGRGYGYTF.

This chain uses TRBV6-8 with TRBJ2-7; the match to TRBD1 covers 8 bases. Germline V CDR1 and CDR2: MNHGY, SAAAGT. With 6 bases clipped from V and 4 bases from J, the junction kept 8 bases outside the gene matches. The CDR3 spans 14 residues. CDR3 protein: CASSPDRGRYEQYV. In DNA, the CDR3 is TGTGCCAGCAGCCCCGACAGGGGCCGATACGAGCAGTACGTC.